The rows below give T cell receptor beta chains drawn from one sample of a study of blood T cell repertoires in COVID-19. Some clones are missing from TCRdb's copy, which holds only in-frame ones; the method was immunoSEQ multiplex PCR. The table lists 120,000 to 150,000 clones, around four fifths of them singletons, with around 1.6% in the top ten. The specimen sequenced was peripheral blood. The receptors stem from a human donor in a cohort sampled during active COVID-19. Each CDR3 is given with its conserved first and last residue. The order of the fields is J gene, V gene, clone size, D gene, CDR3 protein, CDR3 DNA. D genes are given only for firm matches. The size field is filled for only some rows; it gives once, few, many or a size class.

j_gene: TRBJ1-1; v_gene: TRBV11-1; abundance: once; d_gene: NA; CDR3aa: CASSFGQGAGTEAFF; CDR3nt: TGTGCCAGCAGCTTTGGGCAGGGTGCGGGGACTGAAGCTTTCTTT
j_gene: TRBJ2-3; v_gene: TRBV19; abundance: NA; d_gene: TRBD2; CDR3aa: CASSSKAGGIDTQYF; CDR3nt: TGTGCCAGTAGTTCAAAAGCGGGAGGAATAGATACGCAGTATTTT
j_gene: TRBJ2-1; v_gene: TRBV19; abundance: NA; d_gene: TRBD1; CDR3aa: CASSIYRGRDNEQFF; CDR3nt: TGTGCCAGTAGTATCTACAGGGGGCGCGACAATGAGCAGTTCTTC
j_gene: TRBJ2-1; v_gene: TRBV7-8; abundance: NA; d_gene: TRBD2; CDR3aa: CASSRTSGSRTEQFF; CDR3nt: TGTGCCAGCAGCCGGACTAGCGGGAGTAGAACCGAGCAGTTCTTC
j_gene: TRBJ2-7; v_gene: TRBV28; abundance: NA; d_gene: NA; CDR3aa: CASSLDSPYEQYF; CDR3nt: TGTGCCAGCAGTTTAGACAGCCCCTACGAGCAGTACTTC
j_gene: TRBJ1-3; v_gene: TRBV4-2; abundance: once; d_gene: NA; CDR3aa: CASSQDPGEGGNTIYF; CDR3nt: TGTGCCAGCAGCCAAGACCCCGGGGAGGGTGGAAACACCATATATTTT
j_gene: TRBJ1-2; v_gene: TRBV7-2; abundance: NA; d_gene: TRBD1; CDR3aa: CASSFRGDRVRREGGYTF; CDR3nt: TGTGCCAGCAGCTTCCGGGGGGACAGGGTCCGGAGGGAGGGTGGCTACACCTTC
j_gene: TRBJ2-1; v_gene: TRBV18; abundance: NA; d_gene: NA; CDR3aa: CASSPLNKQNNEQFF; CDR3nt: TGTGCCAGCTCACCATTAAATAAACAGAACAATGAGCAGTTCTTC
j_gene: TRBJ2-3; v_gene: TRBV18; abundance: once; d_gene: NA; CDR3aa: CASSPLRDTQYF; CDR3nt: TGTGCCAGCTCACCCTTACGGGATACGCAGTATTTT
j_gene: TRBJ2-1; v_gene: TRBV24-1; abundance: NA; d_gene: TRBD2; CDR3aa: CATSDGGGVGSYNEQFF; CDR3nt: TGTGCCACCAGTGACGGGGGGGGAGTAGGCTCCTACAATGAGCAGTTCTTC
j_gene: TRBJ2-1; v_gene: TRBV12-5; abundance: NA; d_gene: TRBD2; CDR3aa: CASGSILAGGNLF; CDR3nt: TGTGCTAGTGGTTCGATACTAGCGGGAGGGAATCTCTTC
j_gene: TRBJ1-2; v_gene: TRBV21-1; abundance: NA; d_gene: NA; CDR3aa: CASSKGIWGDFSKDESLYGYTF; CDR3nt: TGTGCCAGCAGCAAAGGGATTTGGGGGGATTTTTCGAAAGACGAATCTCTCTATGGCTACACCTTC
j_gene: TRBJ2-3; v_gene: TRBV5-1; abundance: NA; d_gene: NA; CDR3aa: CASSFGGGRTDTQYF; CDR3nt: TGCGCCAGCAGCTTCGGAGGTGGCCGCACAGATACGCAGTATTTT
j_gene: TRBJ2-1; v_gene: TRBV19; abundance: NA; d_gene: NA; CDR3aa: CASSRGGIRGYNEQFF; CDR3nt: TGTGCCAGTAGTAGGGGGGGCATACGGGGCTACAATGAGCAGTTCTTC
j_gene: TRBJ1-5; v_gene: TRBV7-2; abundance: NA; d_gene: NA; CDR3aa: CASSYDSMSNQPQHF; CDR3nt: TGTGCCAGCAGCTACGACAGTATGAGCAATCAGCCCCAGCATTTT
j_gene: TRBJ1-2; v_gene: TRBV27; abundance: NA; d_gene: NA; CDR3aa: CASSFDSLYGYTF; CDR3nt: TGTGCCAGCAGTTTTGACAGTCTTTACGGCTACACCTTC
j_gene: TRBJ1-1; v_gene: TRBV19; abundance: few; d_gene: NA; CDR3aa: CASSIAHLSTEAFF; CDR3nt: TGTGCCAGTAGTATAGCCCACTTGAGCACTGAAGCTTTCTTT
j_gene: TRBJ1-1; v_gene: TRBV6-5; abundance: NA; d_gene: TRBD1; CDR3aa: CASSYSTGMNTEAFF; CDR3nt: TGTGCCAGCAGTTACTCGACAGGGATGAACACTGAAGCTTTCTTT
j_gene: TRBJ1-5; v_gene: TRBV23-1; abundance: NA; d_gene: TRBD1; CDR3aa: CASSPIGTGNQPQHF; CDR3nt: TGCGCCAGCAGTCCAATCGGGACAGGAAATCAGCCCCAGCATTTT